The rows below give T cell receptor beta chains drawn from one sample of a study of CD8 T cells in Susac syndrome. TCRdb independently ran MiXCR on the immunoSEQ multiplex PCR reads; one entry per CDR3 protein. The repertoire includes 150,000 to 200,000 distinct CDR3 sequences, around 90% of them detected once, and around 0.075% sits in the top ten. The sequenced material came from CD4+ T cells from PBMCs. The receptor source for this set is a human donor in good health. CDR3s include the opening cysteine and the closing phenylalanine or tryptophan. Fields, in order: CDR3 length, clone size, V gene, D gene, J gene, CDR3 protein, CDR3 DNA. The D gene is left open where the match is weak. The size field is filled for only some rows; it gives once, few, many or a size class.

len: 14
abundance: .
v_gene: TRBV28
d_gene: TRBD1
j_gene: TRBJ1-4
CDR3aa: CASSLTGAGEKLFF
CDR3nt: TGTGCCAGCAGTTTGACAGGGGCGGGCGAAAAACTGTTTTTT

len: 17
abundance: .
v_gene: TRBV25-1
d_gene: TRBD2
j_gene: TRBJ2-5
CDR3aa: CASTRGLAGVLGETQYF
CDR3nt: TGTGCCAGCACGAGAGGGCTAGCGGGAGTATTAGGAGAGACCCAGTACTTC

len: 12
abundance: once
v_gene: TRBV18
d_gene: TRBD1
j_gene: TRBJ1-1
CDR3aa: CASSLDRAEAFF
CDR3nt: TGTGCCAGCTCACTGGACAGGGCTGAAGCTTTCTTT

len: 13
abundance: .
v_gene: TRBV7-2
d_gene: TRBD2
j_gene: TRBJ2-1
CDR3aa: CASSTLTAGALAF
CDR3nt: TGTGCCAGTAGCACCCTCACAGCGGGGGCCCTCGCCTTC

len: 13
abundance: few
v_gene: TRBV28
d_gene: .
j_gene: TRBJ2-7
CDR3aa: CASSLDSPYEQYF
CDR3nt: TGTGCCAGCAGTTTGGACAGTCCCTACGAGCAGTACTTC

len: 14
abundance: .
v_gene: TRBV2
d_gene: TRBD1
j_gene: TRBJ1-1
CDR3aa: CASSVRGRNTEAFF
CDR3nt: TGTGCCAGCAGTGTTAGGGGGCGGAACACTGAAGCTTTCTTT

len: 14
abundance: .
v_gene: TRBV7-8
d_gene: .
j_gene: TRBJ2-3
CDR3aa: CASSLRLSTDTQYF
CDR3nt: TGTGCCAGCAGCTTAAGACTCTCCACAGATACGCAGTATTTT

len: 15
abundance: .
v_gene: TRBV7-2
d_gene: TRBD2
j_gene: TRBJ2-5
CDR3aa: CASSSRTSGPETQYF
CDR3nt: TGTGCCAGCAGCTCCCGGACTAGCGGGCCAGAGACCCAGTACTTC

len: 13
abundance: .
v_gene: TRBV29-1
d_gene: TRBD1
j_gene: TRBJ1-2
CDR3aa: CSDRGAANYGYTF
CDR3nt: TGCAGCGACAGGGGAGCGGCTAACTATGGCTACACCTTC

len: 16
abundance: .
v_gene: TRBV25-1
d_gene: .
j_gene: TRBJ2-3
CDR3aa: CASYPQGGGRPDTQYF
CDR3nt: TGTGCCAGCTATCCCCAAGGGGGGGGCCGGCCAGATACGCAGTATTTT

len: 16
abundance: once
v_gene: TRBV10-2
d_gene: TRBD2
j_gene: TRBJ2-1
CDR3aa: CASLEVAGGTYNEQFF
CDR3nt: TGCGCCAGCCTCGAGGTAGCGGGAGGGACCTACAATGAGCAGTTCTTC

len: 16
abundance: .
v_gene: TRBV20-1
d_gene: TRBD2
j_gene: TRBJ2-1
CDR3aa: CSALLPLAGGPNEQFF
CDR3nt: TGCAGTGCTTTACTACCTCTAGCGGGAGGGCCAAATGAGCAGTTCTTC

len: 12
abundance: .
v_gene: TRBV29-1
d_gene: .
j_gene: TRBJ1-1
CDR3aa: CSVLGGNTEAFF
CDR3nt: TGCAGCGTCTTGGGGGGTAACACTGAAGCTTTCTTT

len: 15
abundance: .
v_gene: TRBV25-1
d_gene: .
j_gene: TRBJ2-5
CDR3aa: CASSFLLAQRETQYF
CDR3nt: TGTGCCAGCAGTTTTTTACTAGCCCAACGAGAGACCCAGTACTTC

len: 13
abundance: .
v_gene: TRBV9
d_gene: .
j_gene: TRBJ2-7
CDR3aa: CASSVADRNEQYF
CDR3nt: TGTGCCAGCAGCGTCGCCGACAGGAACGAGCAGTACTTC

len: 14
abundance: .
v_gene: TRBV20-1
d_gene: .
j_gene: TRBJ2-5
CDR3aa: CSAPPARAPETQYF
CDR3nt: TGCAGTGCTCCCCCAGCGAGGGCCCCCGAGACCCAGTACTTC

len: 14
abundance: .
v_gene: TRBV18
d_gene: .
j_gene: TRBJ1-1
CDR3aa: CASSAIGQAYEAFF
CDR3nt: TGTGCCAGCTCAGCGATTGGGCAGGCCTATGAAGCTTTCTTT

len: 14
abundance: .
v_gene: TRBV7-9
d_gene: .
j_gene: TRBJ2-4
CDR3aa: CASSPQGSKNIQYF
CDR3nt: TGTGCCAGCAGCCCACAGGGTTCCAAAAACATTCAGTACTTC

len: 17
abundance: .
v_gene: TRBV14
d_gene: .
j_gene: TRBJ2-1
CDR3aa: CASSQDWGSSMDNEQFF
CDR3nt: TGTGCCAGCAGCCAAGATTGGGGCAGCTCCATGGACAATGAGCAGTTCTTC

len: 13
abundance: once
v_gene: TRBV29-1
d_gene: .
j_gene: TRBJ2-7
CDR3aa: CSVVPGHRYEQYF
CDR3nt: TGCAGCGTTGTCCCGGGACACCGCTACGAGCAGTACTTC

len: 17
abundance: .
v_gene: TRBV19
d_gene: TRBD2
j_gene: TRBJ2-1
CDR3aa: CASSIVRGRSTYNEQFF
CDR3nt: TGTGCCAGTAGTATAGTTCGCGGGAGGTCCACCTACAATGAGCAGTTCTTC

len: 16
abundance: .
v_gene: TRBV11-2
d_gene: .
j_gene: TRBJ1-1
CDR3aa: CASSLAGLWMNTEAFF
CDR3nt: TGTGCCAGCAGCTTAGCTGGGCTGTGGATGAACACTGAAGCTTTCTTT

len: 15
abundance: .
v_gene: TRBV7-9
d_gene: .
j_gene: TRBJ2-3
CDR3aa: CASRSVVDGTDTQYF
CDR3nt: TGTGCCAGCAGGTCAGTGGTAGATGGCACAGATACGCAGTATTTT

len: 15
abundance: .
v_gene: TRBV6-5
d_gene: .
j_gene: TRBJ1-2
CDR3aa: CASSRPGVLSDGYTF
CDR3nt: TGTGCCAGCAGCCGCCCCGGGGTCCTCTCGGATGGCTACACCTTC

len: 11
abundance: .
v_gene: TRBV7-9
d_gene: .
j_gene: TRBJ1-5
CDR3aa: CASSAGGPKHF
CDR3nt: TGTGCCAGCAGCGCCGGGGGCCCCAAACATTTT

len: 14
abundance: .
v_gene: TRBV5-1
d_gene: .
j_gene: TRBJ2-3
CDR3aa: CASSAGQWTDTQYF
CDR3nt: TGCGCCAGCAGCGCGGGACAGTGGACAGATACGCAGTATTTT

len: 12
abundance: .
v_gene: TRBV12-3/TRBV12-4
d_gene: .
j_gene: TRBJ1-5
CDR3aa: CASTLGNQPQHF
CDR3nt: TGTGCCAGCACTCTGGGAAATCAGCCCCAGCATTTT

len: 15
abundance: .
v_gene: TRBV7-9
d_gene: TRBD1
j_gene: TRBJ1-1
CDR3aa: CASSLGRGLDTEAFF
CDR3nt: TGTGCCAGCAGCTTAGGTAGGGGGCTCGACACTGAAGCTTTCTTT

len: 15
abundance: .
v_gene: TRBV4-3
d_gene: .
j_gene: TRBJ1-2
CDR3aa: CASSSGQLLGYGYTF
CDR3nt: TGCGCCAGCAGCTCCGGACAGTTGTTAGGCTATGGCTACACCTTC

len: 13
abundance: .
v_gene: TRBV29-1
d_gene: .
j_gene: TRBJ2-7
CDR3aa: CAYKMGPTYEQYF
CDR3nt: TGCGCCTACAAGATGGGGCCTACTTACGAGCAGTACTTC

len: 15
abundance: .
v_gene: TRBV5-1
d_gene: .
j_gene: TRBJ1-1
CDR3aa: CASSLAGRVGTEAFF
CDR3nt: TGCGCCAGCAGCCTGGCCGGTCGGGTAGGCACTGAAGCTTTCTTT

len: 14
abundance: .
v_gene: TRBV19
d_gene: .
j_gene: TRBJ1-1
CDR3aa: CASITRGENTEAFF
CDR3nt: TGTGCCAGTATCACGCGCGGAGAGAACACTGAAGCTTTCTTT

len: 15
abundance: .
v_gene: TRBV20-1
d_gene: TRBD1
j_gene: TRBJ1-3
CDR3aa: CSADDRGSSGNTIYF
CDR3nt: TGCAGTGCGGACGACAGGGGGTCTTCTGGAAACACCATATATTTT

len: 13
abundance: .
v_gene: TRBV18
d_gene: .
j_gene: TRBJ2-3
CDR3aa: CASSPPSVDRQYF
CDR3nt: TGTGCCAGCTCACCTCCTTCTGTCGATAGGCAGTATTTT

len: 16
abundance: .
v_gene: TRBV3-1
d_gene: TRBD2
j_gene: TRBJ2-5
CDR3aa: CASSPLAGVIGETQYF
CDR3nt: TGTGCCAGCAGCCCCCTAGCGGGGGTTATCGGGGAGACCCAGTACTTC

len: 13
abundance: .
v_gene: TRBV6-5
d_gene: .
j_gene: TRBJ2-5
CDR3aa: CASSWGQQETQYF
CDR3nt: TGTGCCAGCAGTTGGGGACAACAAGAGACCCAGTACTTC

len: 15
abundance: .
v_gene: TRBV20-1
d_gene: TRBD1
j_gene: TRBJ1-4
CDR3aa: CSARPPGQLNEKLFF
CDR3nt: TGCAGTGCCCGGCCCCCGGGACAGCTGAATGAAAAACTGTTTTTT

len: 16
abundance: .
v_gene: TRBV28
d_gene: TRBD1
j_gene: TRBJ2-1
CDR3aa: CASSRLTGQARGEQFF
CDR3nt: TGTGCCAGCAGTCGCCTAACGGGACAGGCGAGGGGTGAGCAGTTCTTC

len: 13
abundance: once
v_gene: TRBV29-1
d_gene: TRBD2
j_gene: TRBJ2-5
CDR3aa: CSTSSGTGETQYF
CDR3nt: TGCAGCACCTCGAGCGGGACGGGAGAGACCCAGTACTTC

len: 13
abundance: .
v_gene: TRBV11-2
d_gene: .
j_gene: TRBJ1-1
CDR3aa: CASSLSQIPEAFF
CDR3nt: TGTGCCAGCAGCTTAAGCCAAATCCCTGAAGCTTTCTTT

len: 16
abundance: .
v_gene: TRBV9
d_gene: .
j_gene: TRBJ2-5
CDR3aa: CASSVGWAAAWETQYF
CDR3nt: TGTGCCAGCAGCGTAGGGTGGGCAGCGGCATGGGAGACCCAGTACTTC

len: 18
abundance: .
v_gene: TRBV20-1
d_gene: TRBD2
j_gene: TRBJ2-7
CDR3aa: CSAQGASGRLRMTYEQYF
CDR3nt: TGCAGTGCCCAGGGGGCTAGCGGGAGGTTGCGGATGACCTACGAGCAGTACTTC

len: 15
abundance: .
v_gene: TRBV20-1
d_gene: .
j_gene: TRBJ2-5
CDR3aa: CSAPRKDGDQETQYF
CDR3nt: TGCAGTGCCCCTCGCAAGGACGGCGACCAAGAGACCCAGTACTTC

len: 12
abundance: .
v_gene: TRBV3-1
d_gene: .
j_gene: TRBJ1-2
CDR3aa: CASSTLGSGYTF
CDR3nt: TGTGCCAGCAGTACCCTGGGAAGTGGCTACACCTTC

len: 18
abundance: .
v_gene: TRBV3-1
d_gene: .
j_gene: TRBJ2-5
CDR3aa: CASSQGIYSRLYQETQYF
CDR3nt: TGTGCCAGCAGCCAAGGTATTTACAGCAGACTGTACCAAGAGACCCAGTACTTC

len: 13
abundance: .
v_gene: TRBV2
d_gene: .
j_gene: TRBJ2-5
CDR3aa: CASSEALPETQYF
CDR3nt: TGTGCCAGCAGTGAAGCGCTTCCGGAGACCCAGTACTTC

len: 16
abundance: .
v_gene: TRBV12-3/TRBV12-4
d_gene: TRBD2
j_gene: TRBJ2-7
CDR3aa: CASSFGSASGGYEQYF
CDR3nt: TGTGCCAGCAGTTTCGGGTCGGCTAGCGGGGGTTACGAGCAGTACTTC

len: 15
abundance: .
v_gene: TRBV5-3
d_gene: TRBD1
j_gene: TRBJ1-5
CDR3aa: CARSRDRKVYQPQHF
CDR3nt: TGTGCCAGAAGCCGGGACAGGAAGGTTTATCAGCCCCAGCATTTT

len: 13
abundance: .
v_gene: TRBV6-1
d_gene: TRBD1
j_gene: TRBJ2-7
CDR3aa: CAIQPGQGSEQYF
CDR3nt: TGTGCCATCCAGCCGGGACAGGGGTCCGAGCAGTACTTC

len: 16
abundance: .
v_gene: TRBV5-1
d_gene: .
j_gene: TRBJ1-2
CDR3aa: CASSLGILLSDYGYTF
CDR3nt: TGCGCCAGCAGCTTGGGGATACTCTTGTCAGACTATGGCTACACCTTC

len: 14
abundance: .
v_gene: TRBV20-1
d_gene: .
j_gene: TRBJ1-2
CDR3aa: CSASPDTSNYGYTF
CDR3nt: TGCAGTGCTAGTCCGGACACTTCAAACTATGGCTACACCTTC

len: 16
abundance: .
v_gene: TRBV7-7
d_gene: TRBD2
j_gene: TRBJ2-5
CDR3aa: CASSVGLARLQETQYF
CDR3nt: TGTGCTAGCAGCGTTGGACTAGCTAGACTCCAAGAGACCCAGTACTTC

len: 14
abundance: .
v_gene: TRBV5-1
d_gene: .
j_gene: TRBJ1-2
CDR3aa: CASSWDPANYGYTF
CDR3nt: TGCGCCAGCAGCTGGGACCCGGCCAACTATGGCTACACCTTC

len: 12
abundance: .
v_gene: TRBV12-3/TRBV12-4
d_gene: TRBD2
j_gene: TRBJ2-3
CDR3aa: CASSPTSNTQYF
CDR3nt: TGTGCCAGCAGCCCGACTAGCAATACGCAGTATTTT

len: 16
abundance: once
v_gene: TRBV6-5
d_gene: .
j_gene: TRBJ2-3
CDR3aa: CASSYGVNPSTDTQYF
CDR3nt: TGTGCCAGCAGTTACGGAGTGAACCCTAGCACAGATACGCAGTATTTT

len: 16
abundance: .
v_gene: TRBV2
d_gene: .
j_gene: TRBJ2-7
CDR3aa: CASSDIGGATSYEQYF
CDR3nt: TGTGCCAGCAGTGATATAGGAGGGGCTACCTCCTACGAGCAGTACTTC

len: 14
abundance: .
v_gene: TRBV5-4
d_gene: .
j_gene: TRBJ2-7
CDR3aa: CASSLTSKTLEQYF
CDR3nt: TGTGCCAGCAGCTTGACTTCCAAAACCCTCGAGCAGTACTTC

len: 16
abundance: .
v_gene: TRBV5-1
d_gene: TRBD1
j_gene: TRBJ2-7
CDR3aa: CASSLSLGQGRDEQYF
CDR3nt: TGCGCCAGCAGCTTAAGCCTGGGACAGGGGAGGGACGAGCAGTACTTC